Below are 30 T cell receptor beta chains sequenced from a single sample in a study of immune cell composition in non-small cell lung cancer. The repertoire was sequenced with immunoSEQ multiplex PCR; TCRdb's copy has only in-frame clones and lacks some. The table has approximately 9,000 clones, approximately 80% seen once. Normal lung was sampled as far from the tumour as possible, at least 3 cm. The material sequenced was non-adjacent lung tissue. The source of these receptors is a human donor with non-small cell lung cancer.

This clone was counted a single time. The chain employs TRBV11-1 and TRBJ2-2; tentatively, D is TRBD2 (6 bases). This CDR3 has 14 amino acids. V was cut by 5 bases and J by 4 bases, with 11 bases left in between. Germline V gene data show CDR1 as SGHAT and CDR2 as FQDESV (reference sequence). CDR3 protein: CASSASRGTGELFF. DNA of the CDR3: TGTGCCAGCAGCGCCTCGCGGGGCACCGGGGAGCTGTTTTTT.

This chain links TRBV2 with TRBJ2-7; 7 bases fit TRBD1. V was pared by 5 bases and J by 7 bases, with 8 bases of the junction left unmatched. The CDR3 totals 13 residues. In germline, CDR1 is SNHLY, CDR2 FYNNEI. The CDR3 reads CASSPQGSGEQYF. For the CDR3, the DNA is TGTGCCAGCAGTCCACAGGGGTCCGGAGAGCAGTACTTC.

This clone occurred a few times. This rearrangement joins TRBV5-1 to TRBJ1-1, with 11 bases lining up with TRBD1. Germline V gene sequence: CDR1 SGHRS, CDR2 YFSETQ. This CDR3 is built from 15 residues. V gave up 2 bases and J gave up 4 bases; unmatched junction bases: 4. For the CDR3, the DNA is TGCGCCAGCAGCTTTGCCGGGACAGGGGGCACTGAAGCTTTCTTT. This codes for CASSFAGTGGTEAFF.

The CDR3 loop reads CASRGTGKTSTEAFF. CDR3 bases: TGTGCCAGCAGGGGGACAGGGAAGACGTCTACTGAAGCTTTCTTT. The genes are TRBV6-6 and TRBJ1-1; the match to TRBD1 covers 9 bases. This CDR3 has 15 residues. With V trimmed by 6 bases and J by 5 bases, 10 bases remained unmatched. CDR1 and CDR2 from the germline V gene are MNHNY and SVGAGI (reference sequence).

The chain joins TRBV30 to TRBJ1-6, with D perhaps matching TRBD1 (6 bases). The CDR3 has 14 amino acids. Trimming took 3 bases from V and 9 from J, leaving 15 bases between them. Germline V gene sequence: CDR1 GTSNPN, CDR2 SVGIG (reference sequence). CDR3 bases: TGTGCCTGGAGCGTGGACAGCGGCCCTTCACCCCTCCACTTT. Translation gives CAWSVDSGPSPLHF. Variable domain in full (rest from reference TRBV30 and TRBJ1-6): SQTIHQWPATLVQPVGSPLSLECTVEGTSNPNLYWYRQAAGRGLQLLFYSVGIGQISSEVPQNLSASRPQDRQFILSSKKLLLSDSGFYLCAWSVDSGPSPLHFGNGTRLTVT.

The rearrangement uses TRBV30 and TRBJ2-1; D perhaps matches TRBD2 (7 bases). Trimming cost V 4 bases and J 6 bases, with 22 bases left between them. This CDR3 has 16 residues. Germline lookup yields CDR1 GTSNPN and CDR2 SVGIG (reference sequence). The CDR3 nucleotides are TGTGCCTGGAAAAGGTTAAGGGGGGGGACTTTCAATGAGCAGTTCTTC. Residues: CAWKRLRGGTFNEQFF.

This clone was seen only a few times. The chain uses TRBV5-1 and TRBJ2-7; 7 bases are a match to TRBD2. The CDR3 spans 15 residues. The germline gives CDR1 SGHRS, CDR2 YFSETQ. V shed 4 bases, J shed 2 bases, and the junction held 9 bases outside the gene matches. The CDR3 DNA sequence: TGCGCCAGCAGCATCGCGGGAGTTGGGGCCTACGAGCAGTACTTC. Amino acid sequence: CASSIAGVGAYEQYF.

This clone was detected a few times. This chain links TRBV11-2 with TRBJ2-7; D is possibly TRBD2 (6 bases). The length of the CDR3 is 16 residues. Germline V lookup: CDR1 SGHAT, CDR2 FQNNGV. Trimming cost V 1 base and J 6 bases, with 19 bases left between them. The CDR3, as DNA: TGTGCCAGCAGCTTAGCAGCGGGTAGCGCTCCGGGCGAGCAGTACTTC. Translated, it gives CASSLAAGSAPGEQYF.

This clone has a handful of counts. The chain carries TRBV27 and TRBJ1-1; D call uncertain. Germline CDR1 MNHEY, CDR2 SMNVEV (reference sequence). V lost 3 bases to trimming and J lost 0 bases, with 11 bases between them. The CDR3 has 15 residues. CDR3 nucleotides: TGTGCCAGCAGTTTCGGGGAGGATCTGAACACTGAAGCTTTCTTT. Its protein is CASSFGEDLNTEAFF.

By frequency in the sample, this clone is large. This rearrangement joins TRBV5-6 to TRBJ1-1; D is uncertain. CDR1 SGHDT and CDR2 YYEEEE come from the germline V gene. V was shortened by 0 bases and J by 6 bases, with 9 bases between the two germline ends. The CDR3 covers 13 residues. In DNA form, the CDR3 reads TGTGCCAGCAGCTTGGGTGGGCTGGCTGAAGCTTTCTTT. Translated: CASSLGGLAEAFF.

V is TRBV6-4 and J is TRBJ1-3, with 9 bases lining up with TRBD1. Germline-derived CDR1 and CDR2 are MRHNA and SNTAGT. This CDR3 contains 14 residues. The junction had 8 bases not matched to a gene; V was cut back by 10 bases and J by 4 bases. CDR3 nucleotide sequence: TGTGCCAACTACCCGGGACAGGGAGGAAACACCATATATTTT. This codes for CANYPGQGGNTIYF.

The genes are TRBV5-1 and TRBJ1-2, with 7 bases fitting TRBD1. V lost 3 bases and J lost 1; bases outside the gene matches: 6. The germline CDR1 and CDR2 sequences are SGHRS and YFSETQ. The CDR3 runs 15 residues. As DNA, the CDR3 is TGCGCCAGCAGCTGGGGGGACAGAAGTAACTATGGCTACACCTTC. Residues: CASSWGDRSNYGYTF. Drawing the rest from reference TRBV5-1 and TRBJ1-2, the complete variable domain is KAGVTQTPRYLIKTRGQQVTLSCSPISGHRSVSWYQQTPGQGLQFLFEYFSETQRNKGNFPGRFSGRQFSNSRSEMNVSTLELGDSALYLCASSWGDRSNYGYTFGSGTRLTVV.

The genes are TRBV4-1 and TRBJ2-3; D possibly corresponds to TRBD1 (6 bases). The germline V and J ends were trimmed by 0 bases and 5 bases, with 15 bases remaining between them. The germline CDR1 and CDR2 sequences are MGHRA and YSYEKL. This CDR3 has 16 amino acids. DNA of the CDR3: TGCGCCAGCAGCCAAGAGATGGACAGCCCGGAAGATACGCAGTATTTT. It yields the protein CASSQEMDSPEDTQYF.

The rearrangement uses TRBV11-1 and TRBJ2-1; 8 nucleotides match TRBD2. The length of the CDR3 is 15 residues. Germline V lookup: CDR1 SGHAT, CDR2 FQDESV (reference sequence). The V gene end was trimmed by 2 bases and the J gene end by 10 bases; junction bases not matched to a gene: 10. DNA for the CDR3: TGTGCCAGCAGCTTATCCCGGGGGGGTGAATTAGAGCAGTTCTTC. Protein product: CASSLSRGGELEQFF.

The chain links TRBV28 to TRBJ2-7; D possibly matches TRBD1 or TRBD2 (7 bases each). The CDR3 is made up of 14 amino acids. The V and J ends lost 3 bases and 4 bases respectively, with 13 bases between them. Germline loops: CDR1 MDHEN, CDR2 SYDVKM. The CDR3 nucleotides are TGTGCCAGCAGTTTTTCAGGGGGGGTTTACGAGCAGTACTTC. Amino acid sequence: CASSFSGGVYEQYF.

The chain joins TRBV28 to TRBJ1-2, with 9 bases matching TRBD1. V lost 6 bases to trimming and J lost 5 bases; unmatched junction nucleotides: 13. The CDR3 consists of 16 residues. CDR1 MDHEN and CDR2 SYDVKM come from the germline V gene. The CDR3 nucleotides are TGTGCCAGCAGCTCCCCCCTGGGACAGGGTGCGTATGGCTACACCTTC. Its protein product is CASSSPLGQGAYGYTF.

This chain links TRBV19 with TRBJ2-5; 10 bases align to TRBD2. V shed 6 bases and J 0 bases; nucleotides not matched to a gene: 1. Germline V gene data show CDR1 as LNHDA and CDR2 as SQIVND (reference sequence). The length of the CDR3 is 14 residues. The CDR3 region is CASRLAGYQETQYF. CDR3 in DNA: TGTGCCAGTAGACTAGCGGGGTACCAAGAGACCCAGTACTTC.

The chain carries TRBV6-1 and TRBJ2-1; D is uncertain. The length of the CDR3 is 12 residues. Germline V gene data show CDR1 as MNHNS and CDR2 as SASEGT. V gave up 6 bases and J gave up 5 bases, with 8 bases separating them. CDR3 residues: CASRALDNEQFF. DNA of the CDR3: TGTGCCAGCAGGGCACTTGACAATGAGCAGTTCTTC.

This clone appeared a few times. The chain has TRBV7-9 and TRBJ1-2; a possible D gene is TRBD1 (5 bases). Germline V gene sequence: CDR1 SEHNR, CDR2 FQNEAQ (reference sequence). There are 13 residues in the CDR3. V gave up 1 base and J gave up 6 bases, with 9 bases separating them. CDR3 amino acids: CASSLEGADGYTF. CDR3 sequence (DNA): TGTGCCAGCAGCTTAGAAGGGGCGGATGGCTACACCTTC.

The rearrangement links TRBV5-4 to TRBJ2-7; D might be TRBD1 (6 bases). Deletions cut 0 bases from V and 1 base from J, with 11 bases between. This CDR3 is built from 15 residues. Germline V gene lookup returns CDR1 SGHNT and CDR2 YYREEE (reference sequence). The DNA for the CDR3 is TGTGCCAGCAGCTTGGATCCCGGGACATCCTACGAGCAGTACTTC. It encodes CASSLDPGTSYEQYF.

CDR3 coding DNA: TGTGCCACCCTGGGCACCGGGGAGCTGTTTTTT. Translating it yields CATLGTGELFF. This chain uses TRBV27 with TRBJ2-2; no clear D gene. In germline, CDR1 is MNHEY, CDR2 SMNVEV (reference sequence). Trimming removed 10 bases from V and 4 bases from J, with 7 bases in between. There are 11 residues in the CDR3.

The chain carries TRBV9 and TRBJ1-1, with D perhaps TRBD1 (5 bases). The ends were cut back, 4 bases at V and 1 base at J, with 14 bases in the middle. This CDR3 comprises 15 residues. Looked up from germline, CDR1 is SGDLS and CDR2 is YYNGEE. The CDR3 region is CASSPTGTQNTEAFF. DNA for the CDR3: TGTGCCAGCAGCCCGACCGGGACCCAGAACACTGAAGCTTTCTTT.

This clone was observed once. The rearrangement uses TRBV9 and TRBJ2-7; D unclear. This CDR3 comprises 14 residues. Germline values: CDR1 SGDLS, CDR2 YYNGEE. Between the trimmed V and J ends, which lost 4 bases and 1 base, there was a span of 12 bases. Here the CDR3 DNA reads TGTGCCAGCAGCCAGAATTTGGGTTCCTACGAGCAGTACTTC. Translation: CASSQNLGSYEQYF.

V usage is TRBV27 and J usage is TRBJ2-7; 10 bases fit TRBD1. Germline values: CDR1 MNHEY, CDR2 SMNVEV (reference sequence). V lost 5 bases, J lost 4 bases, and 8 bases stayed unmatched. This CDR3 is 15 amino acids long. DNA for the CDR3: TGTGCCAGCAGTCTCAACCGGGACAGGGGTTACGAGCAGTACTTC. This translates into CASSLNRDRGYEQYF.

This chain uses TRBV29-1 with TRBJ2-1; 11 bases line up with TRBD2. V dropped 4 bases and J dropped 9; count of bases not matched to a gene: 8. Germline V gives CDR1 SQVTM, CDR2 ANQGSEA. The CDR3 length is 14 residues. CDR3 nucleotides: TGCAGCGTTGGAACTAGCGGGGGAGAAAGTGAGCAGTTCTTC. This gives the protein CSVGTSGGESEQFF.

This clone has a single count. The chain couples TRBV12-5 to TRBJ1-2; D ambiguous. Trimming pared 1 base from V and 9 bases from J, leaving 6 bases between. CDR1 is LGHNT and CDR2 is FRNRAP in the germline V gene. The CDR3 loop spans 11 amino acids. In DNA form, the CDR3 reads TGTGCTAGTGGTTTGGGTAGGAGCTACACCTTC. Protein: CASGLGRSYTF.

The V call is TRBV15, the J call TRBJ2-1; D is uncertain. There are 13 residues in the CDR3. V was trimmed by 0 bases and J by 8 bases, leaving 8 bases between them. The germline V gene has CDR1 LNHNV and CDR2 YYDKDF (reference sequence). CDR3 sequence (DNA): TGTGCCACCAGCAGAGATAGCCGGCATGAGCAGTTCTTC. Translated, it gives CATSRDSRHEQFF. Based on the CDR3 plus reference TRBV15 and TRBJ2-1, the full variable domain is DAMVIQNPRYQVTQFGKPVTLSCSQTLNHNVMYWYQQKSSQAPKLLFHYYDKDFNNEADTPDNFQSRRPNTSFCFLDIRSPGLGDTAMYLCATSRDSRHEQFFGPGTRLTVL.

This sequence joins TRBV27 and TRBJ2-1, with D possibly being TRBD1 or TRBD2 (5 bases each). V was pared by 2 bases and J by 6 bases, with 8 bases between. The germline V gene encodes CDR1 MNHEY and CDR2 SMNVEV (reference sequence). CDR3 size: 13 residues. Written as DNA, the CDR3 is TGTGCCAGCAGTTTAGGGGGTGGCAATGAGCAGTTCTTC. Translating it yields CASSLGGGNEQFF.

The chain has TRBV11-3 and TRBJ1-6; the D gene is possibly TRBD1 (5 bases). With 5 bases removed from V and 10 bases from J, the gap between germline ends came to 15 bases. CDR3 length equals 14 residues. Germline-derived CDR1 and CDR2 are SGHNT and YENEEA. The CDR3 protein is CASSIGAFGSPLHF. The CDR3 region has the DNA TGTGCCAGCAGCATTGGGGCTTTTGGGTCACCCCTCCACTTT.

This clone was counted a single time. The chain links TRBV28 to TRBJ2-4; D gene uncertain. The CDR3 spans 11 residues. Germline CDR1 and CDR2: MDHEN and SYDVKM. V was clipped by 1 base and J by 12 bases, with 7 bases between them. The CDR3 DNA reads TGTGCCAGCAGTTTATTAGATAATCAGTACTTC. Translation gives CASSLLDNQYF.